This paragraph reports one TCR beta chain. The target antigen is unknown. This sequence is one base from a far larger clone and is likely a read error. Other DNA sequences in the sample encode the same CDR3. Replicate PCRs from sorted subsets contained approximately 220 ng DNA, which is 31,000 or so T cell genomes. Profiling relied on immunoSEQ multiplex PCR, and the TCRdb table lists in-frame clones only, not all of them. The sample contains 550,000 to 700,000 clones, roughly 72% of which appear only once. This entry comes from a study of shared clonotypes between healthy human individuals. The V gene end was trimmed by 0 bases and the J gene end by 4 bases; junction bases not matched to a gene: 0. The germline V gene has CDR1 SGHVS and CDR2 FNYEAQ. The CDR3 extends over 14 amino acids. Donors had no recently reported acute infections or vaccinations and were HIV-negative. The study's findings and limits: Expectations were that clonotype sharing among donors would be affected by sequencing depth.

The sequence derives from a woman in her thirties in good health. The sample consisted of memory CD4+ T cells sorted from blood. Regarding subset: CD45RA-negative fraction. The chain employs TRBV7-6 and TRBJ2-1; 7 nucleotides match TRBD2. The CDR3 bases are TGTGCCAGCAGCTTAGCGGGAGGGTACAATGAGCAGTTCTTC. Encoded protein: CASSLAGGYNEQFF.